What follows are 23 T cell receptor beta chains derived from one specimen sequenced in a study of blood T cell repertoires in COVID-19. Libraries were prepared by immunoSEQ multiplex PCR; TCRdb keeps only in-frame clonotypes and omits some of them. This table has about 430,000 clones, roughly 88% appearing once. The sample taken for sequencing was PBMCs or T cells enriched from blood (not recorded which). Receptors originate from a woman aged 25 to 39 with acute COVID-19.

V usage is TRBV5-1 and J usage is TRBJ2-3; 15 bases fit TRBD2. The J segment lost 6 bases and the V segment lost 2 bases, leaving 10 bases of the junction unmatched. This CDR3 has 18 residues. Per germline, CDR1 SGHRS and CDR2 YFSETQ. The CDR3 protein is CASSFGTSGGTLGDTQYF. DNA for the CDR3: TGCGCCAGCAGCTTCGGGACTAGCGGGGGGACCCTTGGGGATACGCAGTATTTT.

V and J are TRBV5-6 and TRBJ2-7; D gene uncertain. The CDR3 sequence is 12 residues long. Germline-derived CDR1 and CDR2 are SGHDT and YYEEEE. V was trimmed by 0 bases and J by 4 bases, leaving 5 bases between them. The CDR3 region has the DNA TGTGCCAGCAGCTTGGACTTGTACGAGCAGTACTTC. Its translation: CASSLDLYEQYF.

The chain joins TRBV6-5 to TRBJ1-5; D remains ambiguous. Deletions cut 3 bases from V and 0 bases from J, with 9 bases between. The CDR3 contains 15 residues. Germline CDR1 reads MNHEY; CDR2 reads SVGAGI. CDR3 nucleotide sequence: TGTGCCAGCAGTTATGGGCAGCTTAGCAATCAGCCCCAGCATTTT. It encodes CASSYGQLSNQPQHF.

CDR3 coding DNA: TGCAGCGTTGAAACAGGGGGGATGAACACTGAAGCTTTCTTT. Translation gives CSVETGGMNTEAFF. This sequence joins TRBV29-1 and TRBJ1-1; TRBD1 agrees at 8 bases. CDR1 is SQVTM, CDR2 ANQGSEA, per germline. V gave up 2 bases and J gave up 0 bases; unmatched junction bases: 2. The length of the CDR3 is 14 residues.

V gene TRBV28 combines with J gene TRBJ1-4; D not resolved. The germline gives CDR1 MDHEN, CDR2 SYDVKM. V was cut by 4 bases and J by 7 bases, with 19 bases left in between. The CDR3 totals 16 residues. CDR3 in amino acids: CASSWVYSTGSEKLFF. CDR3 DNA sequence: TGTGCCAGCAGTTGGGTGTATTCGACGGGGAGTGAAAAACTGTTTTTT. Full variable domain (remainder filled in from reference TRBV28 and TRBJ1-4): DVKVTQSSRYLVKRTGEKVFLECVQDMDHENMFWYRQDPGLGLRLIYFSYDVKMKEKGDIPEGYSVSREKKERFSLILESASTNQTSMYLCASSWVYSTGSEKLFFGSGTQLSVL.

The V and J genes are TRBV9 and TRBJ2-3, with D possibly being TRBD2 (7 bases). The length of the CDR3 is 15 residues. The V end was cut by 1 base, the J end by 2 bases, with 11 bases between. CDR1 is SGDLS and CDR2 is YYNGEE in the germline V gene. Here the CDR3 DNA reads TGTGCCAGCAGCGTAAGGGGGGGGGCCACAGATACGCAGTATTTT. Its translation is CASSVRGGATDTQYF.

This clone occurred once. The gene calls are TRBV5-1 and TRBJ2-1, with D maybe TRBD2 (7 bases). Germline V gene lookup returns CDR1 SGHRS and CDR2 YFSETQ. The CDR3 sequence is 14 residues long. Between the trimmed V and J ends, which lost 4 bases and 8 bases, there was a span of 16 bases. The chain's CDR3 is CASSPGGLRDEQFF. The CDR3 nucleotides are TGCGCCAGCAGCCCGGGGGGCCTAAGGGATGAGCAGTTCTTC.

The chain joins TRBV20-1 to TRBJ1-2; D remains ambiguous. V was pared by 5 bases and J by 5 bases, with 6 bases between. Germline V gene sequence: CDR1 DFQATT, CDR2 SNEGSKA (reference sequence). The CDR3 runs to 10 residues. The DNA for the CDR3 is TGCAGTGCTCCCTCTTATGGCTACACCTTC. Protein product: CSAPSYGYTF.

The rearrangement joins TRBV20-1 to TRBJ2-1; maybe TRBD2 (6 bases). Germline values: CDR1 DFQATT, CDR2 SNEGSKA (reference sequence). Deletions cut 3 bases from V and 6 bases from J, with 15 bases between. The CDR3 loop spans 14 amino acids. CDR3 residues: CSASPYGGRNEQFF. CDR3 sequence (DNA): TGCAGTGCTAGTCCGTACGGGGGACGCAATGAGCAGTTCTTC.

The chain employs TRBV7-2 and TRBJ1-4, with D perhaps matching TRBD1 (6 bases). In germline, CDR1 is SGHTA, CDR2 FQGNSA. This CDR3 comprises 19 residues. V lost 5 bases and J lost 3, with 25 bases in between. The CDR3 protein is CASSAQGTAGGGANEKLFF. CDR3 DNA: TGTGCCAGCAGCGCCCAAGGGACTGCGGGAGGGGGAGCTAATGAAAAACTGTTTTTT.

The chain carries TRBV29-1 and TRBJ1-1; 9 bases are a match to TRBD1. Trimming cost V 1 base and J 4 bases; bases outside gene matches: 7. CDR1 and CDR2 from the germline V gene are SQVTM and ANQGSEA. The CDR3 sequence is 15 residues long. The CDR3 loop is CSVEGGQGLGTEAFF. The CDR3 DNA reads TGCAGCGTTGAAGGAGGACAGGGGTTGGGCACTGAAGCTTTCTTT. Supplemented by reference TRBV29-1 and TRBJ1-1, the full variable domain reads SAVISQKPSRDICQRGTSLTIQCQVDSQVTMMFWYRQQPGQSLTLIATANQGSEATYESGFVIDKFPISRPNLTFSTLTVSNMSPEDSSIYLCSVEGGQGLGTEAFFGQGTRLTVV.

The rearrangement joins TRBV7-8 to TRBJ2-1, with a possible D match to TRBD2 (6 bases). CDR1 is SGHVS and CDR2 is FQNEAQ in the germline V gene. V lost 7 bases and J lost 0, with 16 bases in between. The CDR3 totals 16 residues. CDR3 residues: CASTPEGRGSYNEQFF. The CDR3 DNA is TGTGCCAGCACCCCTGAGGGGCGGGGCTCCTACAATGAGCAGTTCTTC.

The sample holds one count of this clone. This sequence joins TRBV6-5 and TRBJ2-7; TRBD1 matches at 7 bases. This CDR3 is 13 amino acids long. From germline, CDR1 is MNHEY and CDR2 SVGAGI. With V trimmed by 7 bases and J by 1 base, 4 bases remained unmatched. CDR3 protein: CASNRDRSYEQYF. The CDR3 bases are TGTGCCAGCAACCGGGACAGATCCTACGAGCAGTACTTC.

V is TRBV12-5 and J is TRBJ2-3; the match to TRBD1 covers 9 bases. CDR1 LGHNT and CDR2 FRNRAP come from the germline V gene. The CDR3 has 14 amino acids. Trimming at V came to 8 bases and at J to 5 bases, leaving 8 bases not matched to a gene. DNA for the CDR3: TGTGCTAGTACCCCCGGGACAGGGTTAGATACGCAGTATTTT. This translates into CASTPGTGLDTQYF.

This clone was recorded only once. This rearrangement joins TRBV9 to TRBJ1-1; D is uncertain. The V and J ends lost 2 bases and 1 base respectively, with 15 bases between them. Looked up from germline, CDR1 is SGDLS and CDR2 is YYNGEE. The CDR3 loop spans 16 amino acids. Here the CDR3 DNA reads TGTGCCAGCAGCGTCCCGGTGGACTTAGCGAACACTGAAGCTTTCTTT. This gives the protein CASSVPVDLANTEAFF.

Only a few counts were recorded for this clone. This chain links TRBV29-1 with TRBJ1-1; D ambiguous. CDR1 is SQVTM and CDR2 is ANQGSEA in the germline V gene. V lost 5 bases and J 1 base, leaving 17 bases between the germline ends. The CDR3 has 15 amino acids. CDR3 loop: CSVSGVRRANTEAFF. The DNA of the CDR3 is TGCAGCGTTAGCGGGGTGAGGAGGGCGAACACTGAAGCTTTCTTT.

This chain links TRBV12-3 or TRBV12-4 with TRBJ2-7, with TRBD1 as a possible D gene (6 bases). The CDR3 runs 12 residues. Trimming cost V 6 bases and J 3 bases, with 9 bases left between them. The CDR3 DNA reads TGTGCCAGCAGCCCGACAGGCTACGAGCAGTACTTC. Translated, it gives CASSPTGYEQYF.

This sequence joins TRBV7-9 and TRBJ2-5, with 10 bases fitting TRBD1. The CDR3 contains 15 residues. Germline assignment: CDR1 SEHNR and CDR2 FQNEAQ (reference sequence). The V and J ends lost 5 bases and 5 bases, in that order; junction bases with no gene match: 8. The CDR3 loop reads CASSAGDRGGETQYF. The CDR3, as DNA: TGTGCCAGCAGCGCAGGGGACAGGGGAGGGGAGACCCAGTACTTC.

This chain joins TRBV5-1 and TRBJ1-6, with D hard to call. Per the germline V gene, CDR1 is SGHRS and CDR2 is YFSETQ. This CDR3 spans 13 amino acids. V lost 4 bases, J lost 8 bases, and 10 bases lay in between. The CDR3: CASSPVRDSPLHF. The CDR3 region has the DNA TGCGCCAGCAGCCCCGTCCGGGATTCACCCCTCCACTTT.

The chain recombines TRBV5-1 with TRBJ1-4; 8 bases align to TRBD1. From germline, CDR1 is SGHRS and CDR2 YFSETQ. V lost 4 bases, J lost 8 bases, and 10 bases stayed unmatched. CDR3 length: 15 residues. The CDR3 is CASSATTGVGEKLFF. The CDR3 coding sequence is TGCGCCAGCAGCGCGACGACAGGGGTTGGGGAAAAACTGTTTTTT.

The V and J genes are TRBV2 and TRBJ1-1; D is possibly TRBD1 (5 bases). The germline V and J ends were trimmed by 1 base and 1 base, with 7 bases remaining between them. The CDR3 covers 14 residues. The germline V gene encodes CDR1 SNHLY and CDR2 FYNNEI. The CDR3 protein is CASSEGGGNTEAFF. CDR3 DNA: TGTGCCAGCAGTGAAGGGGGGGGGAACACTGAAGCTTTCTTT.

This chain links TRBV2 with TRBJ2-2, with D possibly matching TRBD2 (6 bases). V dropped 5 bases and J dropped 0 bases, with 13 bases sitting between them. Germline CDR1 is SNHLY and CDR2 is FYNNEI. The CDR3 runs to 16 residues. The CDR3 nucleotides are TGTGCCAGCAGTAGTTACGGGGGTGCGAACACCGGGGAGCTGTTTTTT. It specifies CASSSYGGANTGELFF.

This clone turned up a few times. This chain connects TRBV15 to TRBJ1-1; 8 nucleotides line up with TRBD1. Trimming at V came to 0 bases and at J to 10 bases, leaving 4 bases not matched to a gene. Per germline, CDR1 LNHNV and CDR2 YYDKDF (reference sequence). This CDR3 contains 13 residues. In nucleotides, the CDR3 is TGTGCCACCAGCAGAGACCGGACAGGGTCAGCTTTCTTT. Its protein is CATSRDRTGSAFF.